A selection of T cell receptor beta chains follows, all from one sample in a study of Graves' ophthalmopathy and Graves' hyperthyroidism. TCRdb used MiXCR to reprocess the multiplex PCR reads, holding one entry per CDR3 protein. The sample comprises some 410,000 distinct CDR3 sequences, roughly 20% of which are singletons, and approximately 3.2% rests with the top ten. What was sequenced was peripheral blood. The receptors come from a woman between 18 and 29 years old with stable Graves' hyperthyroidism. The CDR3 runs from the conserved cysteine through the conserved F or W. Each record gives: V gene, clone size, D gene, J gene, CDR3 protein, CDR3 DNA. A D gene is named only where the DNA matches it firmly. Size is stated for part of the rows, as once, few or many counts, or as a class when the clone is expanded.

TRBV5-1	-	-	TRBJ1-3	CASSLMGFSGNTIYF	TGCGCCAGCAGCTTGATGGGCTTCTCTGGAAACACCATATATTTT
TRBV12-3/TRBV12-4	-	-	TRBJ1-1	CASSRRLDTEAFF	TGTGCCAGCAGTCGGAGGCTTGACACTGAAGCTTTCTTT
TRBV5-1	many	-	TRBJ2-7	CASSSDVVSSYEQYF	TGCGCCAGCAGCTCTGACGTTGTGAGCTCCTACGAGCAGTACTTC
TRBV19	many	TRBD1	TRBJ1-1	CASRGDRGQGTEAFF	TGTGCCAGTCGCGGGGACAGGGGGCAGGGCACTGAAGCTTTCTTT
TRBV30	few	-	TRBJ2-5	CAWTVVKETQYF	TGTGCCTGGACTGTCGTAAAAGAGACCCAGTACTTC
TRBV3-1	many	-	TRBJ1-2	CASASGGDGYTF	TGTGCCAGCGCCTCCGGCGGGGATGGCTACACCTTC
TRBV6-1	many	-	TRBJ1-1	CASTVPPAGTNTEAFF	TGTGCCAGCACCGTCCCACCAGCAGGGACGAACACTGAAGCTTTCTTT
TRBV4-1	-	-	TRBJ2-7	CASSQDPQAGIYEQYF	TGCGCCAGCAGCCAAGACCCCCAGGCAGGAATATACGAGCAGTACTTC
TRBV5-6	many	TRBD2	TRBJ2-5	CASSLDGLAGGLETQYF	TGTGCCAGCAGCTTGGATGGACTAGCGGGAGGTCTGGAGACCCAGTACTTC
TRBV5-1	many	TRBD2	TRBJ2-7	CASSPGLAGGAYEQYF	TGCGCCAGCAGCCCGGGACTAGCGGGAGGGGCCTACGAGCAGTACTTC
TRBV7-9	-	-	TRBJ1-1	CASSHPLSRAEAFF	TGTGCCAGCAGTCACCCTCTTAGTAGGGCTGAAGCTTTCTTT
TRBV3-1	-	-	TRBJ1-1	CASSQEWGAEAFF	TGTGCCAGCAGCCAAGAATGGGGGGCTGAAGCTTTCTTT
TRBV19	many	-	TRBJ1-1	CASNTHLGTEAFF	TGTGCCAGTAATACACACCTAGGAACTGAAGCTTTCTTT
TRBV20-1	many	TRBD2	TRBJ2-5	CSAKTSGITETQYF	TGCAGTGCGAAGACTAGCGGGATCACAGAGACCCAGTACTTC
TRBV7-8	-	-	TRBJ1-2	CASSRGMAGYTF	TGTGCCAGCAGCCGAGGGATGGCGGGCTACACCTTC
TRBV7-2	-	-	TRBJ1-1	CASSLVTGQQAFF	TGTGCCAGCAGCTTAGTAACAGGGCAACAAGCTTTCTTT
TRBV5-1	many	TRBD1	TRBJ2-5	CASSPGRDRGAETQYF	TGCGCCAGCAGCCCGGGCCGGGACAGGGGAGCAGAGACCCAGTACTTC
TRBV2	many	-	TRBJ2-4	CASSERSQLNIQYF	TGTGCCAGCAGTGAAAGGAGTCAGTTAAACATTCAGTACTTC
TRBV24-1	many	-	TRBJ2-1	CATSEGRIYNEQFF	TGTGCCACCAGTGAGGGGCGGATCTACAATGAGCAGTTCTTC
TRBV19	-	-	TRBJ1-5	CASSTGHPWQPQHF	TGTGCCAGTAGTACGGGCCACCCATGGCAGCCCCAGCATTTT
TRBV9	-	-	TRBJ2-4	CASSGGVGGIQYF	TGTGCCAGCAGCGGAGGAGTGGGAGGCATTCAGTACTTC
TRBV6-1	many	TRBD1	TRBJ2-5	CASSSPDRRLQETQYF	TGTGCCAGCAGCTCCCCGGACAGGAGACTGCAAGAGACCCAGTACTTC
TRBV7-8	-	-	TRBJ2-5	CASSLDGQGGETQYF	TGTGCCAGCAGCTTAGACGGACAGGGAGGGGAGACCCAGTACTTC
TRBV12-3/TRBV12-4	-	-	TRBJ1-6	CASSKRGVGSYNSPLHF	TGTGCCAGCAGTAAAAGGGGGGTAGGCTCCTATAATTCACCCCTCCACTTT
TRBV9	many	-	TRBJ2-7	CASSVEVSTYEQYF	TGTGCCAGCAGCGTAGAAGTCAGCACCTACGAGCAGTACTTC
TRBV5-1	-	-	TRBJ1-1	CASSFTTFLNTEAFF	TGCGCCAGCAGCTTTACTACGTTTTTGAACACTGAAGCTTTCTTT
TRBV10-2	many	TRBD2	TRBJ2-5	CASCSGKGETQYF	TGCGCCAGTTGTAGCGGGAAAGGCGAGACCCAGTACTTC
TRBV19	few	-	TRBJ2-3	CASSIEARELDTQYF	TGTGCCAGTAGTATAGAGGCCAGGGAATTGGATACGCAGTATTTT
TRBV12-3/TRBV12-4	many	-	TRBJ1-5	CASSLSFLGYSNQPQHF	TGTGCCAGCAGTTTAAGTTTTTTAGGTTATAGCAATCAGCCCCAGCATTTT
TRBV7-9	-	TRBD1	TRBJ2-5	CASSPTGSQETQYF	TGTGCCAGCAGCCCGACAGGGTCCCAAGAGACCCAGTACTTC
TRBV9	many	-	TRBJ1-3	CASSVGVSGNTIYF	TGTGCCAGCAGCGTGGGGGTCTCTGGAAACACCATATATTTT
TRBV7-9	many	-	TRBJ1-3	CASSQPLSGNTIYF	TGTGCCAGCAGCCAACCACTCTCTGGAAACACCATATATTTT
TRBV18	many	-	TRBJ2-7	CASSPGTSYEQYF	TGTGCCAGCAGCCCCGGGACTTCCTACGAGCAGTACTTC
TRBV2	many	-	TRBJ1-6	CASSDGGGRSPLHF	TGTGCCAGCAGTGATGGAGGGGGTCGCTCACCCCTCCACTTT
TRBV6-1	many	-	TRBJ2-7	CASRSPYEQYF	TGTGCCAGCCGAAGTCCCTACGAGCAGTACTTC
TRBV20-1	many	-	TRBJ2-7	CSARDQVEIYEQYF	TGCAGTGCTAGAGATCAGGTCGAAATCTACGAGCAGTACTTC
TRBV18	-	TRBD1	TRBJ1-2	CASSPGTEDYGYTF	TGTGCCAGCTCACCCGGGACAGAGGACTATGGCTACACCTTC
TRBV28	many	-	TRBJ2-7	CASSFAGTSYEQYF	TGTGCCAGCAGTTTCGCCGGTACCTCCTACGAGCAGTACTTC
TRBV5-1	many	-	TRBJ2-7	CASSVSGSSYEQYF	TGCGCCAGCAGCGTTAGCGGTAGCTCCTACGAGCAGTACTTC
TRBV5-6	many	-	TRBJ1-5	CATTKGGFGQPQHF	TGTGCCACTACCAAGGGCGGGTTTGGACAGCCCCAGCATTTT
TRBV7-8	many	TRBD2	TRBJ2-5	CASSLDPSGAQETQYF	TGTGCCAGCAGCTTAGACCCTAGCGGGGCCCAAGAGACCCAGTACTTC
TRBV28	many	TRBD2	TRBJ2-7	CASTQMAGGPLYEQYF	TGTGCCAGCACCCAGATGGCGGGGGGGCCTTTGTACGAGCAGTACTTC
TRBV12-3/TRBV12-4	many	-	TRBJ2-5	CASRIGGLETQYF	TGTGCCAGCAGAATCGGTGGGTTGGAGACCCAGTACTTC
TRBV6-1	few	TRBD2	TRBJ2-3	CASSEGSGLGTDTQYF	TGTGCCAGCAGTGAGGGGTCGGGACTAGGCACAGATACGCAGTATTTT
TRBV7-2	many	TRBD2	TRBJ2-7	CASSLAASGSDEQYF	TGTGCCAGCAGCTTAGCGGCTAGCGGGAGCGATGAGCAGTACTTC
TRBV6-1	many	TRBD1	TRBJ2-7	CASLWGRGQLEQYF	TGTGCCAGCTTATGGGGCAGGGGACAGCTCGAGCAGTACTTC
TRBV28	many	-	TRBJ1-2	CASSLLTGGRAGYTF	TGTGCCAGCAGTTTATTGACAGGCGGCCGGGCTGGCTACACCTTC
TRBV6-5	-	TRBD1	TRBJ2-5	CASSSTGTGVLQETQYF	TGTGCCAGCAGTTCCACCGGGACAGGGGTATTGCAAGAGACCCAGTACTTC
TRBV9	-	TRBD1	TRBJ1-1	CASSRQGEFTEAFF	TGTGCCAGCAGTCGACAGGGGGAATTCACTGAAGCTTTCTTT
TRBV13	many	-	TRBJ2-5	CASSLGSVSGASQETQYF	TGTGCCAGCAGCTTAGGATCGGTTAGCGGTGCGTCACAAGAGACCCAGTACTTC
TRBV20-1	many	TRBD2	TRBJ2-2	CSAREGGLASGELFF	TGCAGTGCGAGAGAAGGTGGACTAGCAAGCGGGGAGCTGTTTTTT
TRBV6-5	-	-	TRBJ1-2	CASSYSTERGYTF	TGTGCCAGCAGTTACTCGACAGAGCGGGGCTACACCTTC
TRBV20-1	many	-	TRBJ2-7	CSARASELGYEQYF	TGCAGTGCTAGAGCTAGCGAGCTAGGCTACGAGCAGTACTTC
TRBV20-1	few	-	TRBJ2-4	CSAREGGGISIKYF	TGCAGTGCTAGAGAAGGGGGGGGGATTAGCATTAAGTACTTC
TRBV7-2	many	TRBD1	TRBJ1-6	CASSSPGGSPLHF	TGTGCCAGCAGCTCCCCAGGGGGCTCACCCCTCCACTTT
TRBV27	many	-	TRBJ2-5	CASSRGTLKDQETQYF	TGTGCCAGCAGTCGAGGGACTCTCAAGGATCAAGAGACCCAGTACTTC
TRBV6-1	-	TRBD2	TRBJ2-4	CASTRGLAGVDKNIQYF	TGTGCCAGCACCAGGGGACTAGCGGGAGTGGACAAAAACATTCAGTACTTC
TRBV27	many	-	TRBJ1-5	CASATGGRGQPQHF	TGTGCCAGCGCTACGGGGGGTAGGGGTCAGCCCCAGCATTTT
TRBV20-1	many	-	TRBJ2-7	CSARDSVVDGPFSSYEQYF	TGCAGTGCTAGAGATTCCGTTGTGGACGGGCCCTTTAGCTCCTACGAGCAGTACTTC